This T cell receptor (beta chain) derives from a study of PD-1 blockade in classical Hodgkin lymphoma. The CDR3 is made up of 14 amino acids. Germline values: CDR1 MNHEY, CDR2 SVGAGI. Trimming took off 6 bases at V and 3 bases at J, with 13 bases between the two ends. Every single patient, without exception, relapsed after autologous stem cell transplantation, and brentuximab vedotin exposure varied. TCRdb's copy holds only in-frame clones and misses some; the assay was immunoSEQ multiplex PCR. Of fewer than 30,000 clones in the sample, roughly four fifths are singletons; the top ten hold more than 9%. This clone was observed a single time.

The source is a human donor with classical Hodgkin lymphoma. Sequenced material: peripheral blood mononuclear cells (PBMCs), taken before the second cycle of nivolumab. The V and J genes are TRBV6-5 and TRBJ2-3; D may be TRBD2 (6 bases). The CDR3 DNA is TGTGCCAGCAGAATACCGGGGACTACAGATACGCAGTATTTT. Translated, it gives CASRIPGTTDTQYF.